Listed below are T cell receptor beta chains from one sample, sequenced in a study of blood T cell repertoires in COVID-19. The repertoire was sequenced with immunoSEQ multiplex PCR; TCRdb's copy has only in-frame clones and lacks some. The sample has about 290,000 clones, roughly 80% seen once; the top ten hold around 4%. Sequenced input: peripheral blood. The origin of the receptors is a woman aged 45-60 years with active or convalescent COVID-19. Both conserved end residues are part of each CDR3. The D gene is left open where the match is weak. The size entry is marked missing in some rows and otherwise reads once, few, many or a size class.

CDR3,DNA,J,size,V,length,D
CATSEEGNTIYF,TGTGCCACCAGTGAGGAGGGGAACACCATATATTTT,TRBJ1-3,-,TRBV24-1,12,-
CASSSNRLAKTYEQYF,TGTGCCAGCAGTTCCAATCGACTAGCCAAAACCTACGAGCAGTACTTC,TRBJ2-7,-,TRBV6-5,16,TRBD2
CASSQNLAGLAEAFF,TGTGCCAGCAGCCAAAATCTTGCAGGTTTGGCTGAAGCTTTCTTT,TRBJ1-1,-,TRBV3-1/TRBV3-2,15,-
CASSQARWSRGYGNTIYF,TGTGCCAGCAGCCAAGCAAGGTGGTCCAGGGGGTACGGAAACACCATATATTTT,TRBJ1-3,few,TRBV14,18,TRBD1
CSVLTLTRRSYEQYF,TGCAGCGTTTTGACCCTCACACGGCGGTCCTACGAGCAGTACTTC,TRBJ2-7,-,TRBV29-1,15,-
CASSQEDTFGQPQHF,TGCGCCAGCAGCCAAGAGGACACTTTTGGTCAGCCCCAGCATTTT,TRBJ1-5,-,TRBV4-1,15,-
CASSQDRVTISNTGELFF,TGTGCCAGCAGCCAAGATCGAGTGACTATCTCGAACACCGGGGAGCTGTTTTTT,TRBJ2-2,-,TRBV4-2,18,-
CATSSLGLAGDTQYF,TGTGCCACCAGCAGTTTGGGACTAGCGGGAGATACGCAGTATTTT,TRBJ2-3,-,TRBV15,15,TRBD2
CASSRASPYEQYF,TGCGCCAGCAGCCGAGCGAGTCCCTACGAGCAGTACTTC,TRBJ2-7,once,TRBV5-1,13,-
CASSQLGGGKAYEQYF,TGTGCCAGCAGTCAGCTTGGAGGCGGAAAAGCCTACGAGCAGTACTTC,TRBJ2-7,-,TRBV7-8,16,-
CASSLLSLGELFF,TGCGCCAGCAGCTTGTTGTCTTTGGGGGAGCTGTTTTTT,TRBJ2-2,-,TRBV5-1,13,-
CARSRTSEGASSYNEQFF,TGTGCCAGAAGCAGGACTAGCGAGGGTGCAAGCTCCTACAATGAGCAGTTCTTC,TRBJ2-1,once,TRBV5-3,18,TRBD2
CASGLQGSYEQYF,TGTGCCAGCGGCCTACAGGGTTCCTACGAGCAGTACTTC,TRBJ2-7,-,TRBV2,13,-
CSVVRSGNTEAFF,TGCAGCGTTGTTCGATCGGGGAACACTGAAGCTTTCTTT,TRBJ1-1,-,TRBV29-1,13,-
CASSPTGGAGQPQHF,TGTGCCAGCAGCCCGACAGGGGGCGCGGGGCAGCCCCAGCATTTT,TRBJ1-5,-,TRBV28,15,TRBD1
CASSPAGTGVEQYF,TGTGCCAGCAGTCCGGCCGGGACAGGGGTCGAGCAGTACTTC,TRBJ2-7,-,TRBV27,14,TRBD1
CASSLTSANEQYF,TGTGCCAGCAGCTTGACTAGCGCAAACGAGCAGTACTTC,TRBJ2-7,-,TRBV5-4,13,TRBD2
CASSLDALSYEQYF,TGTGCCAGCAGCTTAGACGCCCTAAGCTACGAGCAGTACTTC,TRBJ2-7,-,TRBV11-2,14,-
CAWMSGTGSWDTQYF,TGTGCCTGGATGAGCGGGACAGGGTCGTGGGATACGCAGTATTTT,TRBJ2-3,-,TRBV30,15,TRBD1
CASSLLPGTSGSYEQYF,TGCGCCAGCAGCTTGTTACCCGGGACTAGCGGGAGTTACGAGCAGTACTTC,TRBJ2-7,-,TRBV5-1,17,TRBD2
CASSLLYNSPLHF,TGTGCCAGCAGCTTACTTTATAATTCACCCCTCCACTTT,TRBJ1-6,once,TRBV11-2,13,-
CASAIGSGRSAYNEQFF,TGTGCCAGCGCTATAGGTAGCGGGAGATCGGCCTACAATGAGCAGTTCTTC,TRBJ2-1,-,TRBV7-9,17,TRBD2
CASSVGSGNYEQYF,TGTGCCAGCAGCGTGGGTAGCGGCAACTACGAGCAGTACTTC,TRBJ2-7,-,TRBV9,14,-
CASTGYNEQFF,TGTGCCAGTACAGGGTACAATGAGCAGTTCTTC,TRBJ2-1,once,TRBV19,11,-
CASTQTGNTGELFF,TGCGCCAGCACCCAGACAGGGAACACCGGGGAGCTGTTTTTT,TRBJ2-2,-,TRBV5-1,14,-
CAISDLGLVYEQFF,TGTGCCATCAGTGACCTCGGACTAGTCTATGAGCAGTTCTTC,TRBJ2-1,-,TRBV10-3,14,TRBD2
CASSSNQGDYGYTF,TGTGCCAGCAGTTCCAATCAGGGGGACTATGGCTACACCTTC,TRBJ1-2,-,TRBV28,14,TRBD1
CATTHPRGLSSYEQYF,TGTGCCACCACCCACCCCAGGGGGCTTAGCTCCTACGAGCAGTACTTC,TRBJ2-7,-,TRBV24-1,16,TRBD1
CASSQVSAGGLGELFF,TGTGCCAGCAGCCAAGTCTCTGCGGGAGGCCTCGGGGAGCTGTTTTTT,TRBJ2-2,-,TRBV3-1/TRBV3-2,16,TRBD2
CASSLLRNQPQHF,TGTGCCAGCAGTTTACTCCGTAATCAGCCCCAGCATTTT,TRBJ1-5,-,TRBV28,13,-
CASSRGQGPIAAGNTIYF,TGTGCCAGCAGCCGAGGACAGGGCCCGATTGCCGCTGGAAACACCATATATTTT,TRBJ1-3,-,TRBV3-1/TRBV3-2,18,TRBD1
CASSPDRTSSYNSPLHF,TGTGCCAGCAGTCCTGACAGGACGAGCTCCTATAATTCACCCCTCCACTTT,TRBJ1-6,-,TRBV6-6,17,-
CSVDVPGQKQTQYF,TGCAGCGTTGATGTACCGGGACAGAAACAGACCCAGTACTTC,TRBJ2-5,once,TRBV29-1,14,TRBD1
CASSKRTGSNTGELFF,TGTGCCAGCAGCAAGCGGACAGGCTCGAACACCGGGGAGCTGTTTTTT,TRBJ2-2,-,TRBV7-2,16,TRBD1
CASSKGQGALGTDTQYF,TGCGCCAGCAGCAAGGGACAGGGGGCCCTCGGGACAGATACGCAGTATTTT,TRBJ2-3,once,TRBV5-1,17,TRBD1
CASSLAPKGGTEAFF,TGCGCCAGCAGCTTGGCCCCGAAGGGAGGAACTGAAGCTTTCTTT,TRBJ1-1,-,TRBV5-1,15,-
CASSLRQGDGYTF,TGTGCCAGCAGCTTGCGGCAGGGTGATGGCTACACCTTC,TRBJ1-2,-,TRBV5-6,13,-
CASSSTGLKHEQYF,TGCGCCAGCAGCTCGACAGGCCTGAAGCACGAGCAGTACTTC,TRBJ2-7,-,TRBV5-1,14,-
CASSLRAGGRGRINEQFF,TGTGCCAGCAGCTTAAGAGCAGGGGGCAGGGGTCGGATCAATGAGCAGTTCTTC,TRBJ2-1,-,TRBV11-3,18,TRBD1
CASSQGPPAGGYTF,TGTGCCAGCAGCCAAGGCCCCCCGGCGGGTGGCTACACCTTC,TRBJ1-2,-,TRBV14,14,-
CASSLDPEDTGELFF,TGTGCCAGCAGCTTGGATCCAGAGGACACCGGGGAGCTGTTTTTT,TRBJ2-2,-,TRBV5-4,15,-
CASSVSGRSNEQFF,TGTGCCAGCAGCGTGAGCGGGAGGTCCAATGAGCAGTTCTTC,TRBJ2-1,-,TRBV9,14,TRBD2
CASSSGASGIYEQYF,TGCGCCAGCAGCTCCGGTGCCAGCGGGATTTACGAGCAGTACTTC,TRBJ2-7,-,TRBV4-1,15,TRBD2
CASSLNRYTEAFF,TGTGCCAGCAGCTTAAACAGGTACACTGAAGCTTTCTTT,TRBJ1-1,-,TRBV11-3,13,-